This T cell receptor beta chain was sequenced in a study of molecular identifiers for immune sequencing clone quantification. The wider study: With replicates, the RNA of around 20,000 or 100,000 naive CD8 cells was split five ways and four were sequenced.

Study observations and caveats: Because of identical TCR molecules sharing a barcode, sizes of highly expanded clones could be underestimated.

Using its own MiXCR run on the PCR reads, TCRdb lists one record per CDR3 protein. The sample holds around 94,000 distinct CDR3 sequences, about 35% seen once. The CDR3 covers 14 residues. V dropped 2 bases and J dropped 6 bases, with 14 bases sitting between them. The germline CDR1 and CDR2 sequences are SGHTA and FQGTGA. Comments on this clonotype: Its antigen remains unidentified. The CDR3 does not end in the conserved phenylalanine or tryptophan, so this is likely a read error.

The sample taken for sequencing was naive CD8+ T cells from blood, with Jurkat cell RNA spiked in. Subset given: FACS-sorted CD8+CD4-CCR7+CD45RA+ naive T cells. The rearrangement links TRBV7-3 to TRBJ2-7, with a tentative D call TRBD1 (6 bases). This sequence was found in a human donor in good health. Some libraries in this study had Jurkat cell RNA spiked in. CDR3 residues: CASSLGGRVLEQYL. The CDR3 DNA sequence: TGTGCCAGCAGCTTAGGGGGCAGGGTGCTCGAGCAGTACCTC.